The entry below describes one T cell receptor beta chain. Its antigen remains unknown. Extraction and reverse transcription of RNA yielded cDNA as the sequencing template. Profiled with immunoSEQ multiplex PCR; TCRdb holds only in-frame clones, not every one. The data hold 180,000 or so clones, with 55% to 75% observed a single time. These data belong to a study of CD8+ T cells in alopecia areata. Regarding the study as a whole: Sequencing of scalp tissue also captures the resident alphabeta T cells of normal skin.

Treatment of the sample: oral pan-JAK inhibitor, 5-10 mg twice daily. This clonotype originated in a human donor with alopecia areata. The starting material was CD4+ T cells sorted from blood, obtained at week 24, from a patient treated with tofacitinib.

CDR3 amino acids: CASGNRGPGQPQHF. DNA of the CDR3: TGTGCCAGCGGCAACAGGGGGCCGGGTCAGCCCCAGCATTTT. This sequence joins TRBV6-5 and TRBJ1-5; 9 bases agree with TRBD1. The CDR3 sequence is 14 residues long. V was clipped by 8 bases and J by 6 bases; unmatched bases: 8. CDR1 MNHEY and CDR2 SVGAGI come from the germline V gene.